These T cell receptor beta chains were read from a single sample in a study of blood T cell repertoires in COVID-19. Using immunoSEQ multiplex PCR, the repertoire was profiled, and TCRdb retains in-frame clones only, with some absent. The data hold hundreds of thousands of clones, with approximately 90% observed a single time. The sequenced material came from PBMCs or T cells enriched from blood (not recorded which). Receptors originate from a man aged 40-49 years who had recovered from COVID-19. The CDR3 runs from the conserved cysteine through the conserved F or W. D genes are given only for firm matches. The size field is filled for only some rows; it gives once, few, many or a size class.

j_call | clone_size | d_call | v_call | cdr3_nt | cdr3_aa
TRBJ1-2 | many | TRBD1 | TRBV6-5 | TGTGCCAGCAACCCACAGGGGGGGGGAGATGGCTACACCTTC | CASNPQGGGDGYTF
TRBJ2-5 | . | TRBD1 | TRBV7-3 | TGTGCCAGCAGCTTAAACCCCGGGACAGGGAAAGAGACCCAGTACTTC | CASSLNPGTGKETQYF
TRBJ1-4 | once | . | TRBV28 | TGTGCCACCTCCCCAGGGAGGGAAAAACTGTTTTTT | CATSPGREKLFF
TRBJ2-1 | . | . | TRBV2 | TGTGCCAGCAGCGGGTCAGGGTCCTACAATGAGCAGTTCTTC | CASSGSGSYNEQFF
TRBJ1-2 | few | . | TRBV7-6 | TGTGCCAGCAACAGGCCCGGCTATGGCTACACCTTC | CASNRPGYGYTF
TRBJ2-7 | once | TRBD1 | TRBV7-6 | TGTGCCAGCAGCTTATTTCCTGGACAGGGAATCTACGAGCAGTACTTC | CASSLFPGQGIYEQYF
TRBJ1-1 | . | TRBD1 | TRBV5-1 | TGCGCCAGCAGCTCACAGGGGGGGACTGAAGCTTTCTTT | CASSSQGGTEAFF
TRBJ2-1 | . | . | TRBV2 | TGTGCCAGCAGGGTAGTAGGGGACACGGAGTTCTTC | CASRVVGDTEFF
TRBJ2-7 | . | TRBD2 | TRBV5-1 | TGCGCCAGCAGCTCCCGGACTAGCGGCACCTACGAGCAGTACTTC | CASSSRTSGTYEQYF
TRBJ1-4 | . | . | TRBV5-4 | TGTGCCAGCAGCTTGGACATTAATGAAAAACTGTTTTTT | CASSLDINEKLFF
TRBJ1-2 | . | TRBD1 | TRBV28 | TGTGCCAGCAGTTTGCTGGGGAACAGGGGGCCTGGCTACACCTTC | CASSLLGNRGPGYTF
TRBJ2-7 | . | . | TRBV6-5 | TGTGCCAGCACCCTCAGGGAACCTTACGAGCAGTACTTC | CASTLREPYEQYF
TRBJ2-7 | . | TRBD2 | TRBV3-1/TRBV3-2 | TGTGCCAGCAGCGCGCAACTAGCGGGAGAGTACGAGCAGTACTTC | CASSAQLAGEYEQYF
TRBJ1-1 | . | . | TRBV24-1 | TGTGCCACCAGTGACTCCTTCGGCACTGAAGCTTTCTTT | CATSDSFGTEAFF
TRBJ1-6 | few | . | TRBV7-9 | TGTGCCAGCAGCACCGGGGTCTCCCTTAATTCACCCCTCCACTTT | CASSTGVSLNSPLHF
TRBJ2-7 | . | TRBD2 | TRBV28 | TGTGCCAGCAGTCAATTGTCGGGACTAGCGGACTCCTACGAGCAGTACTTC | CASSQLSGLADSYEQYF
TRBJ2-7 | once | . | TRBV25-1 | TGTGCCAGCAGTGAATCGGGGGACTCCTACTTC | CASSESGDSYF
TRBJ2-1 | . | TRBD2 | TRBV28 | TGTGCCAGCAGTTTACTTACTAGCGGGAGCTCCTACAATGAGCAGTTCTTC | CASSLLTSGSSYNEQFF
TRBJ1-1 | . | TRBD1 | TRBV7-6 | TGTGCCAGCAGCTTAGGCCAGGGGGTCAAAACTGAAGCTTTCTTT | CASSLGQGVKTEAFF
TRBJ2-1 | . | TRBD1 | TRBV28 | TGTGCCAGCAGATACCGGGACAGGCTAATCCTGAATGAGCAGTTCTTC | CASRYRDRLILNEQFF
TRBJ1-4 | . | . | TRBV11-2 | TGTGCCAGCAGCTTAGCGGGGGTTGTTGAAAAACTGTTTTTT | CASSLAGVVEKLFF
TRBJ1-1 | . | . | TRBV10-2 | TGCGCCAGCACGAGGGGGACCACTGAAGCTTTCTTT | CASTRGTTEAFF
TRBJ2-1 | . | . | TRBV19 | TGTGCCAGTAGTATAGATCTGGCTGTGGTCTATGAGCAGTTCTTC | CASSIDLAVVYEQFF
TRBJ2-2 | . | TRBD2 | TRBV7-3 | TGTGCCAGCAGCTTACAGACGTCATTAGCGGGAGTGGGGGACACCGGGGAGCTGTTTTTT | CASSLQTSLAGVGDTGELFF
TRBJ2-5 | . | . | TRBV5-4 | TGTGCCAGCAGCCCGGGGGTGGAGACAAGGGGCCAAGAGACCCAGTACTTC | CASSPGVETRGQETQYF
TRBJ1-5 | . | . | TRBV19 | TGTGCCAGTATCCCGGCGTCAGGGAGGGAGCCCCAGCATTTT | CASIPASGREPQHF
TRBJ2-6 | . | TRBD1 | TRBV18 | TGTGCCAGCTCAAGGACAGGGCTCTCTGGGGCCAACGTCCTGACTTTC | CASSRTGLSGANVLTF